This T cell receptor (beta chain) was recorded in a study of cytomegalovirus exposure and HLA in healthy donors. In the case of this clone: Its antigen is unidentified.

CDR3 length equals 16 residues. Looked up from germline, CDR1 is SGHRS and CDR2 is YFSETQ. Trimming took 0 bases from V and 0 from J, leaving 10 bases between them. The donors were part of the roughly 120-subject validation cohort, which stood apart from the roughly 680-subject first cohort. Notes on the study in general: According to reports, the classifier identified cytomegalovirus status with high specificity and sensitivity. The study flagged about 150 TCR beta chains as cytomegalovirus-associated.

TCRdb's table, derived via immunoSEQ multiplex PCR, lists solely in-frame clones and lacks some. The table has about 140,000 clones, almost 85% seen once; the top ten hold 1.4%. The gene calls are TRBV5-1 and TRBJ2-4; TRBD1 is a possible D gene (6 bases). This clonotype originated in a woman in her thirties in good health and CMV-seronegative. The specimen was PBMCs. CDR3 sequence (DNA): TGCGCCAGCAGCTTGGGAGGGGGAGAAGCCAAAAACATTCAGTACTTC. This translates into CASSLGGGEAKNIQYF.